Listed below are T cell receptor beta chains from one sample, sequenced in a study of T cells in Graves' hyperthyroidism and ophthalmopathy. Each CDR3 protein is one row after TCRdb ran MiXCR on the multiplex PCR reads. The sample lists more than 300,000 distinct CDR3 sequences, over 11% seen once, with 20% to 25% in the top ten. Sample: blood. The source is a woman aged 25 to 45 with Graves' hyperthyroidism. Both conserved end residues are part of each CDR3. Each record gives: V gene, clone size, D gene, J gene, CDR3 length, CDR3 DNA, CDR3 protein. D genes are given only for firm matches. Clone size is stated in some rows and not others, as once, few, many or a class when expanded.

TRBV29-1	few	-	TRBJ2-7	16	TGCAGCGTTGTTCTGGCCCTCGGAGGTCTGGGACGCGAGCAGTACTTC	CSVVLALGGLGREQYF
TRBV3-1	many	TRBD1	TRBJ2-7	15	TGTGCCAGCAGCCACCAGACAGGGTACATCTACGAGCAGTACTTC	CASSHQTGYIYEQYF
TRBV5-1	few	TRBD2	TRBJ2-7	19	TGCGCCAGCAGCTTGGGGGGGACTAGCGGGAGCAGATCCTCCTACGAGCAGTACTTC	CASSLGGTSGSRSSYEQYF
TRBV10-1	-	-	TRBJ2-7	13	TGCGCCAGCAGTGAGTCGGTAACCTACGAGCAGTACTTC	CASSESVTYEQYF
TRBV20-1	many	TRBD1	TRBJ1-5	16	TGCAGTGCCATCGACAGGGTCAGAGGGGCAGGTCAGCCCCAGCATTTT	CSAIDRVRGAGQPQHF
TRBV11-2	many	-	TRBJ2-5	17	TGTGCCAGCAGCCCCTTGGGGGGGGGCAGGGGGCAAGAGACCCAGTACTTC	CASSPLGGGRGQETQYF
TRBV28	many	-	TRBJ2-7	13	TGTGCCAGCTCCGCCGCACCTGTTTACGAGCAGTACTTC	CASSAAPVYEQYF
TRBV24-1	many	TRBD2	TRBJ2-1	18	TGTGCCACCAGTGATTCCGGGACTAGCGGGAGGCTCTACAATGAGCAGTTCTTC	CATSDSGTSGRLYNEQFF
TRBV9	once	TRBD1	TRBJ2-7	16	TGTGCCAGCAGCGGAGGGACAGGGCCCGGACACTACGAGCAGTACTTC	CASSGGTGPGHYEQYF
TRBV6-2/TRBV6-3	few	TRBD2	TRBJ2-1	14	TGTGCCAGCCGGGGACTAGCGGGAGTCCGCGAGCAGTTCTTC	CASRGLAGVREQFF
TRBV6-6	many	-	TRBJ2-7	14	TGTGCCAGCAGTTACTCGATCGGGGGCTACGAGCAGTACTTC	CASSYSIGGYEQYF
TRBV10-2	-	-	TRBJ2-1	14	TGCGCCAGCAGTGAGTCGAGGGAGTTGGGTGAGCAGTTCTTC	CASSESRELGEQFF
TRBV5-6	-	TRBD1	TRBJ2-2	17	TGTGCCAGCAGCTTTTGGTCTGGGACAGGGAACACCGGGGAGCTGTTTTTT	CASSFWSGTGNTGELFF
TRBV15	many	TRBD2	TRBJ2-7	15	TGTGCCACCAGCACTGGACTAGCGGGAGGTGGTGAGCAGTACTTC	CATSTGLAGGGEQYF
TRBV13	few	-	TRBJ2-7	13	TGTGCCAGCAGCTTAAGGTTTGCCTACGAGCAGTACTTC	CASSLRFAYEQYF
TRBV6-1	many	-	TRBJ2-1	15	TGTGCCAGCAGTGAAGGACTTAGCTCCTACAATGAGCAGTTCTTC	CASSEGLSSYNEQFF
TRBV28	many	TRBD2	TRBJ2-3	18	TGTGCCAGCAGTTTAGAGGTAGCTTGGGTAGCGGGAGAAGATACGCAGTATTTT	CASSLEVAWVAGEDTQYF
TRBV7-2	many	-	TRBJ2-1	13	TGTGCCAGCAGCTTATCAGCGCGGAATGAGCAGTTCTTC	CASSLSARNEQFF
TRBV6-2/TRBV6-3	many	-	TRBJ2-2	11	TGTGCCAGCAGTTACCCCGGGGAGCTGTTTTTT	CASSYPGELFF
TRBV29-1	-	TRBD2	TRBJ2-7	14	TGCAGCGTTGGGGGACTAGCGGGAGTATCCGAGCAGTACTTC	CSVGGLAGVSEQYF
TRBV12-5	many	-	TRBJ2-7	15	TGTGCTAGTGCCGCCGATGACAGGACTTCTTACGAGCAGTACTTC	CASAADDRTSYEQYF
TRBV24-1	once	-	TRBJ1-1	13	TGTGCCACCGGGGCAGGGGAGAGCACTGAAGCTTTCTTT	CATGAGESTEAFF
TRBV7-9	-	-	TRBJ1-2	12	TGTGCCAGCAGCTTGAGGGAGTCGATGTACACCTTC	CASSLRESMYTF
TRBV12-3/TRBV12-4	many	-	TRBJ2-7	14	TGTGCCAGCAGTTTAGCAGGGGGTTCCTACGAGCAGTACTTC	CASSLAGGSYEQYF
TRBV3-1	many	-	TRBJ1-1	15	TGTGCCAGCAGTCTTACTCGAGGGGGGTACACTGAAGCTTTCTTT	CASSLTRGGYTEAFF
TRBV6-6	-	-	TRBJ1-2	13	TGTGCCAGCAGTTACAGGTCTGGAGATGGCTACACCTTC	CASSYRSGDGYTF
TRBV3-1	few	-	TRBJ1-1	12	TGTGCCAGCAGCCAAGTAGGCACTGAAGCTTTCTTT	CASSQVGTEAFF
TRBV12-3/TRBV12-4	-	-	TRBJ2-7	13	TGTGCCAGCAGCCCGGGACTCTTTCAGGAGCAGTACTTC	CASSPGLFQEQYF
TRBV10-3	-	-	TRBJ2-5	16	TGTGCCATCAGTGACCCAGATAGGGGGAGCCAAGAGACCCAGTACTTC	CAISDPDRGSQETQYF
TRBV7-8	many	-	TRBJ2-3	13	TGTGCCAGCAGCCCCTTCCTAGCAGATACGCAGTATTTT	CASSPFLADTQYF
TRBV20-1	many	TRBD1	TRBJ2-5	12	TGCAGTCTCAGGGGGCCTGGGGAGACCCAGTACTTC	CSLRGPGETQYF
TRBV11-1	many	TRBD1	TRBJ2-5	16	TGTGCCAGCAGCTTAGTAGGTACAGGGGTTGGGGAGACCCAGTACTTC	CASSLVGTGVGETQYF
TRBV10-3	many	TRBD1	TRBJ1-1	14	TGTGCCATCAGCTTCGGACAGGGGGGAACTGAAGCTTTCTTT	CAISFGQGGTEAFF
TRBV28	many	-	TRBJ1-5	12	TGTGCCAGCGCCTCCGTAAATCAGCCCCAGCATTTT	CASASVNQPQHF
TRBV7-8	many	-	TRBJ1-5	16	TGTGCCAGCAGCTTAGACTCTGTCTGGGAGACACAGCCCCAGCATTTT	CASSLDSVWETQPQHF
TRBV7-6	few	-	TRBJ2-7	14	TGTGCCAGCAGACCAAGTCCAGGAGCCTACGAGCAGTACTTC	CASRPSPGAYEQYF
TRBV5-5	-	-	TRBJ1-2	14	TGTGCCAGCAGCGAACAGGGTCTGGACTATGGCTACACCTTC	CASSEQGLDYGYTF
TRBV24-1	-	TRBD2	TRBJ2-3	14	TGTGCCACCAGCCCTAGCGGGACCACAGATACGCAGTATTTT	CATSPSGTTDTQYF
TRBV3-1	-	-	TRBJ1-4	15	TGTGCCAGCAGCGCCTACAGGGTTACTAATGAAAAACTGTTTTTT	CASSAYRVTNEKLFF